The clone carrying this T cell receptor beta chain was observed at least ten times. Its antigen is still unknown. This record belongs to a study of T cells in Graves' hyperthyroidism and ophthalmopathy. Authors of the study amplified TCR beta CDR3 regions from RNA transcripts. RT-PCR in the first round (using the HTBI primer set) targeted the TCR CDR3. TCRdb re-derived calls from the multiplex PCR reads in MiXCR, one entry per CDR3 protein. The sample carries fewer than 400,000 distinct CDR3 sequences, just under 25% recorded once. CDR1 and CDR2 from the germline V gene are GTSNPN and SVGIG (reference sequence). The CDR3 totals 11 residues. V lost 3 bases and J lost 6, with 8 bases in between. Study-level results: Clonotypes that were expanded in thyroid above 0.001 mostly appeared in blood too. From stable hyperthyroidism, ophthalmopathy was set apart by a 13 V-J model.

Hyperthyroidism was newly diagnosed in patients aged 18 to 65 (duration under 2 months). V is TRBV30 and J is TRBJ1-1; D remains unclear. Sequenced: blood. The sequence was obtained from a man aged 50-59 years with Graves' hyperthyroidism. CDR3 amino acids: CAWRGGAEAFF. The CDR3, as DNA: TGTGCCTGGAGAGGCGGGGCTGAAGCTTTCTTT.